Listed here is a single TCR beta chain. Its antigen is currently unknown. This entry is derived from a study of cytomegalovirus exposure and HLA in healthy donors. Study outcomes and limitations: Available immune exposure information covered CMV serostatus only. DRB1 showed the most TCR associations and HLA-C the fewest in a later analysis, as rates varied by HLA locus. Clonal expansion, a later analysis showed, was greater in HLA-associated TCR beta chains than in equally common others.

PCR involved 60 Vbeta and 13 Jbeta primers. Profiled with immunoSEQ multiplex PCR; TCRdb holds only in-frame clones, not every one. The sample yields more than 100,000 clones, around three quarters seen once. This CDR3 is 14 amino acids long. V was pared by 2 bases and J by 4 bases, with 5 bases of the junction left unmatched. Germline lookup yields CDR1 GTSNPN and CDR2 SVGIG (reference sequence). V gene TRBV30 combines with J gene TRBJ1-5; 7 bases map to TRBD1. Sequencing input: PBMCs. This TCR derives from a man over 45 in good health and CMV-seropositive. CDR3: CAWSPRQGNQPQHF. DNA for the CDR3: TGTGCCTGGAGTCCCCGACAGGGTAATCAGCCCCAGCATTTT.